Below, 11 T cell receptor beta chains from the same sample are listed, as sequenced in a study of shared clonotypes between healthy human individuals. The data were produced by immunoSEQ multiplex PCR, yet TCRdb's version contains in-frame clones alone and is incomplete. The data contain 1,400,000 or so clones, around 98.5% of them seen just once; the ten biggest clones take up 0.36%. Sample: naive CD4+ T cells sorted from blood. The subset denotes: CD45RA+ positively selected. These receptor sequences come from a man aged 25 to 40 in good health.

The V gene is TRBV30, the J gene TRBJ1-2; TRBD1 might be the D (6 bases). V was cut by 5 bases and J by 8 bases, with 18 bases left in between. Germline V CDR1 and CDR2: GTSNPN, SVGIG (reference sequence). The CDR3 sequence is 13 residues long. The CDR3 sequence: CAWSLEDSGGYTF. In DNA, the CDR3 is TGTGCCTGGTCGCTTGAGGACAGTGGGGGCTACACCTTC.

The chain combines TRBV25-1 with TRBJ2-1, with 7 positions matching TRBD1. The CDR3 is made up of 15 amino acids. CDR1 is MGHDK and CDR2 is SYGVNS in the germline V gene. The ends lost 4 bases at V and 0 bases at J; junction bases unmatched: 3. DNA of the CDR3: TGTGCCAGCAGTGTACAGGGGAGCTCCTACAATGAGCAGTTCTTC. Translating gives CASSVQGSSYNEQFF. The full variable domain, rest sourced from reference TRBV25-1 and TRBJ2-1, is EADIYQTPRYLVIGTGKKITLECSQTMGHDKMYWYQQDPGMELHLIHYSYGVNSTEKGDLSSESTVSRIRTEHFPLTLESARPSHTSQYLCASSVQGSSYNEQFFGPGTRLTVL.

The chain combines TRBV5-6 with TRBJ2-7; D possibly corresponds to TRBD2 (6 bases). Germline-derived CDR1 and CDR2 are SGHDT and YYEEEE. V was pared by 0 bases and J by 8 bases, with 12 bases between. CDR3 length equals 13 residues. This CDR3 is CASSLGLGGQQYF. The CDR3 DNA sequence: TGTGCCAGCAGCTTGGGGCTGGGAGGCCAGCAGTACTTC. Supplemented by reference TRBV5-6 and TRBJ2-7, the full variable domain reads DAGVTQSPTHLIKTRGQQVTLRCSPKSGHDTVSWYQQALGQGPQFIFQYYEEEERQRGNFPDRFSGHQFPNYSSELNVNALLLGDSALYLCASSLGLGGQQYFGPGTRLTVT.

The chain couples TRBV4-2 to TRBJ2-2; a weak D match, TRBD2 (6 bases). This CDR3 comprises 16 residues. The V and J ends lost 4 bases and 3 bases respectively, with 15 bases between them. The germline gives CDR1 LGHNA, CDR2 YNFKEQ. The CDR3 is CASSPLTEGHTGELFF. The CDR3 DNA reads TGTGCCAGCAGCCCTTTGACGGAGGGGCACACCGGGGAGCTGTTTTTT.

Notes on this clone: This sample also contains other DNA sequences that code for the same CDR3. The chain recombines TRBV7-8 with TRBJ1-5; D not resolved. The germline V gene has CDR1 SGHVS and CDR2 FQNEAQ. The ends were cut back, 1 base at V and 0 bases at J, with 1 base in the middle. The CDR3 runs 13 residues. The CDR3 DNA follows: TGTGCCAGCAGCTTAGATAGCAATCAGCCCCAGCATTTT. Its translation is CASSLDSNQPQHF.

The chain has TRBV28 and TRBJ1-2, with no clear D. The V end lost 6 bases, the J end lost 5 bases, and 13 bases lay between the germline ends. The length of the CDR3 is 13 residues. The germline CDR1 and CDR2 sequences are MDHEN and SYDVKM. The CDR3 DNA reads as TGTGCCAGCAGCATCCAATTGGAATATGGCTACACCTTC. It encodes CASSIQLEYGYTF.

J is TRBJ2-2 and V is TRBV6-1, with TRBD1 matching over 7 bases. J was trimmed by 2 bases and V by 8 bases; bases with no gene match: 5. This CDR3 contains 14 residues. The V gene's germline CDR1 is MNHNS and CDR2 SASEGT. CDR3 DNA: TGTGCCAGCTTGACAGGGACCAACACCGGGGAGCTGTTTTTT. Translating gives CASLTGTNTGELFF.

CDR3 sequence (DNA): TGTGCCAGCAGTGAACTCTGGGAGACCCAGTACTTC. This encodes CASSELWETQYF. This chain links TRBV6-1 with TRBJ2-5; the D is unclear. V lost 2 bases and J lost 5, with 6 bases in between. Germline V gene lookup returns CDR1 MNHNS and CDR2 SASEGT. The CDR3 spans 12 residues.

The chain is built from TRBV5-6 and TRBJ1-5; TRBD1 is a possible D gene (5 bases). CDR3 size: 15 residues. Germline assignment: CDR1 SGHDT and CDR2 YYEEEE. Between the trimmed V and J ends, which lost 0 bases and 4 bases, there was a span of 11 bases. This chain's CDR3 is CASSLASQANQPQHF. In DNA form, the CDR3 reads TGTGCCAGCAGCTTGGCTTCACAGGCTAATCAGCCCCAGCATTTT.

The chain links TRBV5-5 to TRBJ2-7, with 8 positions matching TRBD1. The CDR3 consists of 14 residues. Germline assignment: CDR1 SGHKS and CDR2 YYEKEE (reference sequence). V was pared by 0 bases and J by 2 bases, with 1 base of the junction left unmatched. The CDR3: CASSLAGGPYEQYF. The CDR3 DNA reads TGTGCCAGCAGCTTGGCAGGGGGCCCCTACGAGCAGTACTTC.

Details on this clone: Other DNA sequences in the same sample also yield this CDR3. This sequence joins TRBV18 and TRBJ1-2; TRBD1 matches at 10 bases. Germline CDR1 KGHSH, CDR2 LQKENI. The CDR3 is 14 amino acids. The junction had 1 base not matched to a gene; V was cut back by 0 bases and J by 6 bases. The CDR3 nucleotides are TGTGCCAGCTCACCACCGGGACAGGGGAATGGCTACACCTTC. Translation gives CASSPPGQGNGYTF.